This T cell receptor beta chain was sequenced during a study of CD8+CD57+ T cells in acquired aplastic anemia. This clonotype was detected many times. TCR beta VDJ combinations and CDR3 sequences were profiled from genomic DNA. TCRdb re-derived calls from the reads in MiXCR, one entry per CDR3 protein. The sample lists about 200,000 distinct CDR3 sequences; approximately 35% were seen once. The CDR3 has 15 amino acids. The germline V gene has CDR1 LGHNA and CDR2 YSLEER. V was shortened by 1 base and J by 6 bases, with 13 bases between the two germline ends. V and J are TRBV4-3 and TRBJ1-5; D uncertain. The sequence derives from a human donor in good health, serving as a control. Sample: sorted CD4+, CD8+, or CD8+CD57+ T cells (not recorded which) from PBMCs. DNA for the CDR3: TGCGCCAGCAGCCAAGGCTGGCCACCTTTTCAGCCCCAGCATTTT. Translated: CASSQGWPPFQPQHF.